This is a list of T cell receptor beta chains from one sample in a study of T cells in Graves' hyperthyroidism and ophthalmopathy. Each CDR3 protein gets one entry after TCRdb re-called the multiplex PCR reads with MiXCR. The table has about 98,000 distinct CDR3 sequences, 35% to 45% seen once. The sequenced material came from peripheral blood or thyroid tissue (not recorded which). These receptors were collected from a woman under 40 with Graves' hyperthyroidism. The CDR3 runs from the conserved cysteine through the conserved F or W. A D gene is named only where the DNA matches it firmly. Clone size is not always given. Where it is, it says once, few, many or a class for expanded clones.

v_gene	j_gene	d_gene	abundance	CDR3nt	CDR3aa
TRBV7-9	TRBJ2-7	-	many	TGTGCCAGCAGCTTAATCCGCGGCAGGAGCTCCTACGAGCAGTACTTC	CASSLIRGRSSYEQYF
TRBV7-9	TRBJ2-6	-	-	TGTGCCAGCACTCCTGGGGCTAACATCCTGACCTTC	CASTPGANILTF
TRBV28	TRBJ1-4	-	few	TGTGCCAGCAGTTTAGGGCAGGAAAATGAAAAACTGTTTTTT	CASSLGQENEKLFF
TRBV2	TRBJ1-5	-	many	TGTGCCAGCAGTGAAGGCTGGGGGGCTGGGAATCAGCCCCAGCATTTT	CASSEGWGAGNQPQHF
TRBV7-8	TRBJ2-7	-	many	TGTGCCAGCAGCTTAAGAGACCCCTCCTACGAGCAGTACTTC	CASSLRDPSYEQYF
TRBV19	TRBJ1-5	-	many	TGTGCCAGTAGTATAGATCCAGGCTACAATCAGCCCCAGCATTTT	CASSIDPGYNQPQHF
TRBV7-2	TRBJ2-6	-	-	TGTGCCAGCGGGAACTCTGGGGCCAACGTCCTGACTTTC	CASGNSGANVLTF
TRBV7-6	TRBJ1-1	-	-	TGTGCCAGCAGCCGCTTAGGCCCAATGAACACTGAAGCTTTCTTT	CASSRLGPMNTEAFF
TRBV28	TRBJ2-2	TRBD2	many	TGTGCCAGCAGTAGGGGACTACCCCGAAAAGTGAACACCGGGGAGCTGTTTTTT	CASSRGLPRKVNTGELFF
TRBV18	TRBJ1-3	TRBD1	-	TGTGCCAGCTCACCTGAAACAGGGGACTCTGGAAACACCATATATTTT	CASSPETGDSGNTIYF
TRBV28	TRBJ1-1	-	-	TGTGCCAGCAGTTTTTCTTGGGCAGGTGGGAACACTGAAGCTTTCTTT	CASSFSWAGGNTEAFF
TRBV5-8	TRBJ2-7	TRBD1	many	TGTGCCAGCAGCGGGGGGGACAGGGGGACGACTTCTTATTACGAGCAGTACTTC	CASSGGDRGTTSYYEQYF
TRBV7-2	TRBJ2-5	TRBD2	many	TGTGCCAGCAGGGGGGACTACCTGTACCAAGAGACCCAGTACTTC	CASRGDYLYQETQYF
TRBV5-1	TRBJ2-7	TRBD1	many	TGCGCCAGCAGCTTGGCCCCGTCAGGGGGCGAGCAGTACTTC	CASSLAPSGGEQYF
TRBV18	TRBJ1-4	-	many	TGTGCCAGCTCACCCCGCCGACAGGACGGGGAAAAACTGTTTTTT	CASSPRRQDGEKLFF
TRBV9	TRBJ1-5	-	few	TGTGCCAGCTCACCCTACTCCCGGGACAGCAATCAGCCCCAGCATTTT	CASSPYSRDSNQPQHF
TRBV2	TRBJ2-5	TRBD1	-	TGTGCCAGCAGCGGGACAGGGATGAGCAATCAGCCCCAGTACTTC	CASSGTGMSNQPQYF
TRBV6-1	TRBJ2-5	-	many	TGTGCCAGCAGCAAAGCACCTAGCGCGACCCTGGGAGAGACCCAGTACTTC	CASSKAPSATLGETQYF
TRBV7-6	TRBJ2-2	-	many	TGTGCCAGCAGCTCCAGCGCGGGCTCTCACACCGGGGAGATGTTTTTT	CASSSSAGSHTGEMFF
TRBV5-5	TRBJ2-7	TRBD2	-	TGTGCCAGCAGCGCGGGACTAGCGGGAGGGGGACGCGAGCAGTACTTC	CASSAGLAGGGREQYF
TRBV6-5	TRBJ2-5	-	many	TGTGCCAGCAGTTACTCGGGGGGTATCAAGACCCAGTACTTC	CASSYSGGIKTQYF
TRBV20-1	TRBJ1-1	TRBD1	many	TGCAGTGCTAGGAACAGGGGGCGCGGCACTGAAGCTTTCTTT	CSARNRGRGTEAFF
TRBV7-8	TRBJ2-2	TRBD2	-	TGTGCCAGCAGCTTAGGTGCTAGCGGGACCGGGGAGCTGTTTTTT	CASSLGASGTGELFF
TRBV9	TRBJ2-5	-	-	TGTGCCAGCAGCGTAGCGGCGGGGACCCAGTACTTC	CASSVAAGTQYF
TRBV10-3	TRBJ2-5	TRBD1	once	TGTGCCATCAGTGCCAGGGGGAACCAAGAGACCCAGTACTTC	CAISARGNQETQYF
TRBV7-3	TRBJ2-5	TRBD1	-	TGTGCCAGCAGCTCCTCCGGGACAGGGCAAGAGACCCAGTACTTC	CASSSSGTGQETQYF
TRBV7-6	TRBJ1-4	-	-	TGTGCCAGCAACTTATTTGTTGGGTCTAATGAAAAATTGTTTTTT	CASNLFVGSNEKLFF
TRBV2	TRBJ1-4	-	-	TGTGCCAGCAGTGACTCCCGGGGAAAGGAAAAACTGTTTTTT	CASSDSRGKEKLFF
TRBV12-3/TRBV12-4	TRBJ1-1	TRBD1	-	TGTGCCAGCAGTTCCGAGGGACAGGGAAACACTGAAGCTTTCTTT	CASSSEGQGNTEAFF
TRBV6-6	TRBJ1-5	-	-	TGTGCCAGCAGGGTAAACCAGCCCCAGCATTTT	CASRVNQPQHF
TRBV29-1	TRBJ1-2	-	many	TGCAGCTCTTGGATCGGGGGCGCAAACTTCGGCTACACCTTC	CSSWIGGANFGYTF
TRBV2	TRBJ2-7	TRBD2	many	TGTGCCAGCTACCCAGCTAGCGGGATGTGGTCCTACGAGCAGTACTTC	CASYPASGMWSYEQYF
TRBV7-2	TRBJ1-5	-	-	TGTGCCAGCAGCCAAGGCGACGGGACGGGGCCCCAGCATTTT	CASSQGDGTGPQHF
TRBV5-1	TRBJ1-1	-	many	TGCGCCAGCAGGATCGGGGGGGCGAACACTGAAGCTTTCTTT	CASRIGGANTEAFF
TRBV13	TRBJ2-5	-	-	TGTGCCACCAGCTTACGGGCACGGATGAAGGAGACCCAGTACTTC	CATSLRARMKETQYF
TRBV5-4	TRBJ2-3	-	-	TGTGCCAGCAGCTTCGGCGGGAATGGGCCCGTAGGCACAGATACGCAGTATTTT	CASSFGGNGPVGTDTQYF
TRBV7-2	TRBJ2-7	TRBD2	-	TGTGCCAGCAGCTCACTAGCGGGGGGCGAGCAGTACTTC	CASSSLAGGEQYF
TRBV15	TRBJ1-1	TRBD1	few	TGTGCCACCAGCAGCACCCGGACAGGGGGGGACACTGAAGCTTTCTTT	CATSSTRTGGDTEAFF
TRBV5-1	TRBJ1-6	-	-	TGCGCCAGCAGCTTGGGTCTGGTCAGCTCCTATAGCTCACCCCTCCACTTT	CASSLGLVSSYSSPLHF
TRBV7-8	TRBJ2-7	TRBD1	-	TGTGCCAGCAGTGCAGGGACAGGGTCCCACTACGAGCAGTACTTC	CASSAGTGSHYEQYF
TRBV15	TRBJ2-7	-	-	TGTGCCACCAGCAGTGAGTCATGGGGGTACGAGCAGTACTTC	CATSSESWGYEQYF
TRBV19	TRBJ1-1	-	many	TGTGCCACCTCCCTGAACGGGTGGGACACTGAAGCTTTCTTT	CATSLNGWDTEAFF
TRBV30	TRBJ1-2	-	many	TGTGCCGTAAGGGCCCCCGGGACTACTCTAGGTGGCTACACCTTC	CAVRAPGTTLGGYTF
TRBV7-9	TRBJ2-2	TRBD2	-	TGTGCCAGCAGCTCACCCGTGGGCGGGAGTACCGGGGAGCTGTTTTTT	CASSSPVGGSTGELFF
TRBV10-3	TRBJ2-7	-	once	TGTGCCAGCAGGTCTACTAGTTATTCCTACGAGCAGTACTTC	CASRSTSYSYEQYF
TRBV2	TRBJ1-6	-	medium-sized	TGTGCCAGCAGTGAAGCGTCGGGAGGGAATTCACCCCTCCACTTT	CASSEASGGNSPLHF
TRBV2	TRBJ1-1	-	many	TGTGCCAGCAGTGAACTACAGAACACTGAAGCTTTCTTT	CASSELQNTEAFF
TRBV6-5	TRBJ1-2	-	-	TGTGCCAGCAGTTCGTGGTCCAGGGGCGTGAGCTATGGCTACACCTTC	CASSSWSRGVSYGYTF
TRBV2	TRBJ2-7	TRBD1	many	TGTGCCAGCAGTTATCCACCGGGACAGGGGACCTACGAGCAGTACTTC	CASSYPPGQGTYEQYF
TRBV20-1	TRBJ1-1	-	many	TGCAGTGCTTCAAGTCCCAAGGGCAGCGCTGAAGCTTTCTTT	CSASSPKGSAEAFF
TRBV5-1	TRBJ2-6	-	once	TGCGCCAGCAGCTTGGGTGCGCTTGGGGCCAACGTCCTGACTTTC	CASSLGALGANVLTF
TRBV5-1	TRBJ1-2	-	-	TGCGCCAGCAGCTTGTCTTCTGGGGTCTACGACTACACCTTC	CASSLSSGVYDYTF
TRBV7-3	TRBJ2-7	TRBD2	many	TGTGCCAGCAGTCAAATGAGGGAGGGGGAGCAGTACTTC	CASSQMREGEQYF
TRBV5-5	TRBJ1-2	-	many	TGTGCCAGCAGCCAAGGACAGCGACAGAGATCTAACTATGGCTACACCTTC	CASSQGQRQRSNYGYTF
TRBV5-1	TRBJ1-1	-	many	TGCGCCAGCAGATCGGGCGGCGCGACTGAAGCTTTCTTT	CASRSGGATEAFF
TRBV29-1	TRBJ1-1	-	-	TGCAGCCCGGGACACCGGGGCACTGAAGCTTTCTTT	CSPGHRGTEAFF
TRBV7-9	TRBJ2-6	TRBD2	-	TGTGCCAGCAGCTTAGGAGCGGGAGAGGTGGGGGCCAACGTCCTGACTTTC	CASSLGAGEVGANVLTF
TRBV5-5	TRBJ2-7	TRBD2	many	TGTGCCAGCAGCATAGCGGGAGGAGGTTCCGAGCAGTACTTC	CASSIAGGGSEQYF